This note documents a single T cell receptor (beta chain) sequence. Germline-derived CDR1 and CDR2 are SGHTS and YDEGEE. Trimming stripped 0 bases from V and 2 bases from J, with 11 bases between. The CDR3 is 16 residues long. The PCR ran on 60 Vbeta and 13 Jbeta primers. Method: immunoSEQ multiplex PCR; TCRdb's copy keeps in-frame clones and lacks some. The data contain 130,000 or so clones, roughly 79% of them singletons. The data were obtained in a study of cytomegalovirus exposure and HLA in healthy donors. The source material was PBMCs. This TCR was recovered from a male donor in good health and CMV-seronegative. The genes are TRBV5-8 and TRBJ1-4; D might be TRBD1 (5 bases). This CDR3 reads CASSLAGGSTNEKLFF. The CDR3 DNA follows: TGTGCCAGCAGCTTGGCCGGGGGATCGACTAATGAAAAACTGTTTTTT.